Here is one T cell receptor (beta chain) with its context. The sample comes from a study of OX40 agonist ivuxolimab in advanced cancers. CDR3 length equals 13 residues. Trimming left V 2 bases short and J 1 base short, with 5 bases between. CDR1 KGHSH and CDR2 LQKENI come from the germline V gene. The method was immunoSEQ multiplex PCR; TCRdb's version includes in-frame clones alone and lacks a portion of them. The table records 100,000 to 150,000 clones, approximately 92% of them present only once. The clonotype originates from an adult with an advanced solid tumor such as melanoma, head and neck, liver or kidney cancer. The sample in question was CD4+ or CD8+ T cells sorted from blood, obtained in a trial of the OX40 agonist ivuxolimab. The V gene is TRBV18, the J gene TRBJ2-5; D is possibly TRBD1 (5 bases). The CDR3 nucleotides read TGTGCCAGCTCACCAGGGGCCCAAGAGACCCAGTACTTC. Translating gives CASSPGAQETQYF.